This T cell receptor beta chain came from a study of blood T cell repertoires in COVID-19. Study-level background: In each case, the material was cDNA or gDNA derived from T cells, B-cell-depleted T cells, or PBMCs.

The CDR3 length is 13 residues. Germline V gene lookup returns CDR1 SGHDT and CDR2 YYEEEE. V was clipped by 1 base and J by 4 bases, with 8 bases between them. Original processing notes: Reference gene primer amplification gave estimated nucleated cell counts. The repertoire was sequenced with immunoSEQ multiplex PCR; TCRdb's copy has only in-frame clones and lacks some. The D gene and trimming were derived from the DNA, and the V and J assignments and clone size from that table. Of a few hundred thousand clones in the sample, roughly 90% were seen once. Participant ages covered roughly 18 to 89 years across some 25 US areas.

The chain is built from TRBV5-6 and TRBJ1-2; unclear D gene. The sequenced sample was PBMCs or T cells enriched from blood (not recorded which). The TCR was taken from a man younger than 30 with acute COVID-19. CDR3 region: CASSLTGAYGYTF. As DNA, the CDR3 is TGTGCCAGCAGCTTGACGGGAGCCTATGGCTACACCTTC.